These 27 T cell receptor beta chains were sequenced from one sample in a study of cytomegalovirus exposure and HLA in healthy donors. The PCR made use of 60 Vbeta and 13 Jbeta primers. Assay: immunoSEQ multiplex PCR; the TCRdb copy retains only in-frame clones and omits some. The sample gives 110,000 to 150,000 clones, about two thirds of which show up once; roughly 2% is in the top ten. The specimen was PBMCs. Receptor source: a man between 40 and 49 years old in good health and CMV-seronegative.

The gene calls are TRBV29-1 and TRBJ2-7; TRBD2 agrees at 11 bases. This CDR3 region has 14 residues. The J segment lost 4 bases and the V segment lost 7 bases, leaving 9 bases of the junction unmatched. Germline-derived CDR1 and CDR2 are SQVTM and ANQGSEA. The CDR3 DNA sequence: TGCAGCGCTGGGAGGGCTAGCGGGAGGTACGAGCAGTACTTC. This sequence encodes CSAGRASGRYEQYF.

The count of this clone is one. The chain joins TRBV28 to TRBJ2-7, with D possibly TRBD1 on 6 matching bases. CDR1 is MDHEN and CDR2 is SYDVKM in the germline V gene. Trimming took off 7 bases at V and 2 bases at J, with 12 bases between the two ends. CDR3 length: 13 amino acids. CDR3 sequence: CASTDGQTYEQYF. CDR3 DNA sequence: TGTGCCAGCACCGACGGACAGACCTACGAGCAGTACTTC.

This clone was observed a handful of times. Here the CDR3 reads CASSSSRGSYEQYF. The DNA for the CDR3 is TGTGCCAGCAGCTCCTCGCGGGGGTCCTACGAGCAGTACTTC. V usage is TRBV5-6 and J usage is TRBJ2-7, with 7 bases matching TRBD2. Per germline, CDR1 SGHDT and CDR2 YYEEEE. This CDR3 is built from 14 residues. The ends lost 3 bases at V and 1 base at J; junction bases unmatched: 4.

This clone was counted once. The chain is built from TRBV18 and TRBJ2-1; 8 bases are shared with TRBD2. Germline assignment: CDR1 KGHSH and CDR2 LQKENI. Trimming cost V 1 base and J 7 bases; bases outside gene matches: 15. The CDR3 runs 18 residues. This CDR3 is CASSPRRATGGPLNEQFF. CDR3 coding DNA: TGTGCCAGCTCACCACGTCGCGCGACGGGAGGGCCTCTGAATGAGCAGTTCTTC. Based on the CDR3 plus reference TRBV18 and TRBJ2-1, the full variable domain is NAGVMQNPRHLVRRRGQEARLRCSPMKGHSHVYWYRQLPEEGLKFMVYLQKENIIDESGMPKERFSAEFPKEGPSILRIQQVVRGDSAAYFCASSPRRATGGPLNEQFFGPGTRLTVL.

This clone was observed a few times. The chain employs TRBV18 and TRBJ1-3; TRBD1 is a possible D gene (6 bases). Germline values: CDR1 KGHSH, CDR2 LQKENI. There are 17 residues in the CDR3. Trimming pared 3 bases from V and 0 bases from J, leaving 15 bases between. CDR3 sequence: CASSPLGQPSSGNTIYF. The CDR3, as DNA: TGTGCCAGCTCACCTCTTGGACAGCCCAGCTCTGGAAACACCATATATTTT. Based on the CDR3 plus reference TRBV18 and TRBJ1-3, the full variable domain is NAGVMQNPRHLVRRRGQEARLRCSPMKGHSHVYWYRQLPEEGLKFMVYLQKENIIDESGMPKERFSAEFPKEGPSILRIQQVVRGDSAAYFCASSPLGQPSSGNTIYFGEGSWLTVV.

V gene TRBV7-9 combines with J gene TRBJ2-2; a possible D gene is TRBD2 (6 bases). Germline values: CDR1 SEHNR, CDR2 FQNEAQ (reference sequence). The CDR3 has 13 amino acids. With 5 bases removed from V and 10 bases from J, the gap between germline ends came to 14 bases. CDR3 bases: TGTGCCAGCAGCCCCTGGGGGGACGAGGAGCTGTTTTTT. It yields the protein CASSPWGDEELFF.

This chain connects TRBV6-1 to TRBJ1-2; 8 positions match TRBD1. The V gene end was trimmed by 2 bases and the J gene end by 8 bases; junction bases not matched to a gene: 4. The CDR3 has 13 amino acids. The germline V gene encodes CDR1 MNHNS and CDR2 SASEGT. DNA for the CDR3: TGTGCCAGCAGTGAAACGACAGGGGTAGGCTACACCTTC. It encodes CASSETTGVGYTF.

This sequence joins TRBV7-2 and TRBJ2-7, with TRBD2 matching over 7 bases. After removal of 0 bases from V and 7 bases from J, the junction contained 18 bases not matched to a gene. CDR3 length: 18 residues. Germline loops: CDR1 SGHTA, CDR2 FQGNSA. In nucleotides, the CDR3 is TGTGCCAGCAGCTTAGCTCTCCAGCGGGGTGGGTTATATTTGGAGCAGTACTTC. Its protein is CASSLALQRGGLYLEQYF.

This chain connects TRBV6-5 to TRBJ1-4, with 7 bases that match TRBD1. The CDR3 loop spans 16 amino acids. V shed 0 bases, J shed 5 bases, and the junction held 6 bases outside the gene matches. Germline CDR1 and CDR2: MNHEY and SVGAGI. The CDR3 DNA is TGTGCCAGCAGTTACTCCGGCGTACAGGGGAATGAAAAACTGTTTTTT. Translated: CASSYSGVQGNEKLFF.

This clone was seen only once. J is TRBJ2-6 and V is TRBV23-1; D is uncertain. TRBV23-1 is an ORF; its function is uncertain. The CDR3 consists of 15 residues. The ends were cut back, 8 bases at V and 0 bases at J, with 11 bases in the middle. The CDR3 DNA sequence: TGCGCCAGCCTCTTACCCAGCTCTGGGGCCAACGTCCTGACTTTC. Translated: CASLLPSSGANVLTF.

The chain carries TRBV19 and TRBJ2-7, with unresolved D. V was trimmed by 3 bases and J by 2 bases, leaving 11 bases between them. This CDR3 has 14 residues. CDR1 is LNHDA, CDR2 SQIVND, per germline (reference sequence). CDR3 amino acids: CASSIGSPPYEQYF. The CDR3 DNA reads TGTGCCAGTAGTATCGGGTCACCCCCCTACGAGCAGTACTTC.

For the CDR3, the DNA is TGTGCCAGCAGTCGAGTTGGAGTGACCGAGACGAGCTACACCTTC. Its protein product is CASSRVGVTETSYTF. The rearrangement uses TRBV27 and TRBJ1-2, with D unresolved. The germline V gene has CDR1 MNHEY and CDR2 SMNVEV (reference sequence). The CDR3 totals 15 residues. The ends were cut back, 5 bases at V and 9 bases at J, with 22 bases in the middle.

The J gene is TRBJ2-1, the V gene TRBV7-8; D gene ambiguous. This CDR3 is built from 13 residues. Between the trimmed V and J ends, which lost 1 base and 6 bases, there was a span of 7 bases. Germline CDR1 SGHVS, CDR2 FQNEAQ. CDR3 bases: TGTGCCAGCAGCTTAGTAGATGGCAATGAGCAGTTCTTC. Protein sequence: CASSLVDGNEQFF.

A few counts support this clone. CDR3 protein: CASSLEPQTGYNQPQHF. CDR3 in DNA: TGTGCCAGCAGCTTAGAGCCTCAGACAGGTTATAATCAGCCCCAGCATTTT. The genes are TRBV7-8 and TRBJ1-5, with a possible D match to TRBD1 (6 bases). Germline lookup yields CDR1 SGHVS and CDR2 FQNEAQ. V shed 1 base and J shed 4 bases, with 17 bases lying between them. CDR3 size: 17 residues. Full variable domain (outside the CDR3, taken from reference TRBV7-8 and TRBJ1-5): GAGVSQSPRYKVAKRGQDVALRCDPISGHVSLFWYQQALGQGPEFLTYFQNEAQLDKSGLPSDRFFAERPEGSVSTLKIQRTQQEDSAVYLCASSLEPQTGYNQPQHFGDGTRLSIL.

CDR3 in DNA: TGTGCCAGCAGCCCGGGGGGGGCATGGACTCTTAAAACGGGGGGCTACACCTTC. Protein: CASSPGGAWTLKTGGYTF. The chain has TRBV5-5 and TRBJ1-2, with D tentatively TRBD1 (6 bases). This CDR3 comprises 18 residues. Trimming removed 4 bases from V and 8 bases from J, with 30 bases in between. CDR1 is SGHKS, CDR2 YYEKEE, per germline (reference sequence).

V usage is TRBV12-1 and J usage is TRBJ2-2; the D segment call TRBD2 is taken from the table without a DNA check. TRBV12-1 is a recognized pseudogene. The CDR3 loop spans 18 amino acids. The CDR3 is CASSLYPRPGGDTGELFF. CDR3 bases: TGTGCCAGCAGCCTATATCCTAGACCGGGCGGGGACACCGGGGAGCTGTTTTTT.

The J gene is TRBJ2-7, the V gene TRBV18; 9 bases align to TRBD1. The CDR3 extends over 15 amino acids. J lost 3 bases, V lost 2 bases, and 5 bases had no gene match. From germline, CDR1 is KGHSH and CDR2 LQKENI. The CDR3 DNA sequence: TGTGCCAGCTCACCAAGGGACAGGGCAAACTACGAGCAGTACTTC. Translating gives CASSPRDRANYEQYF.

This sequence joins TRBV9 and TRBJ2-1; tentative D call: TRBD1 (6 bases). Germline values: CDR1 SGDLS, CDR2 YYNGEE. The germline V and J ends were trimmed by 3 bases and 10 bases, with 11 bases remaining between them. The CDR3 is 12 amino acids. The CDR3 sequence: CASSGGQREQFF. DNA of the CDR3: TGTGCCAGCAGCGGGGGGCAGCGAGAGCAGTTCTTC.

This chain's CDR3 is CASSLGLAEYNEQFF. As DNA, the CDR3 is TGTGCCAGCAGCTTAGGCCTAGCAGAGTACAATGAGCAGTTCTTC. This rearrangement joins TRBV7-3 to TRBJ2-1; TRBD2 is a possible D gene (5 bases). The CDR3 runs 15 residues. Looked up from germline, CDR1 is SGHTA and CDR2 is FQGTGA. Trimming cost V 2 bases and J 4 bases, with 12 bases left between them.

The chain combines TRBV18 with TRBJ1-2, with 7 bases aligning to TRBD1. With V trimmed by 3 bases and J by 8 bases, 12 bases remained unmatched. Germline V lookup: CDR1 KGHSH, CDR2 LQKENI. The CDR3 is 15 residues long. Here the CDR3 reads CASSPITNDREGYTF. For the CDR3, the DNA is TGTGCCAGCTCACCGATCACAAACGACAGGGAAGGCTACACCTTC.

The chain joins TRBV5-8 to TRBJ1-6, with D uncertain. The CDR3 loop spans 15 amino acids. V lost 2 bases and J lost 7, with 13 bases in between. Germline V gene sequence: CDR1 SGHTS, CDR2 YDEGEE. CDR3 DNA: TGTGCCAGCAGCTTAAGTCCCAGCGGGAATTCACCCCTCCACTTT. This sequence encodes CASSLSPSGNSPLHF.

This chain links TRBV5-4 with TRBJ1-2, with 7 bases lining up with TRBD1. J gave up 2 bases and V 0 bases, and 1 base lay outside the gene matches. CDR3 size: 14 residues. Per the germline V gene, CDR1 is SGHNT and CDR2 is YYREEE (reference sequence). The CDR3, as DNA: TGTGCCAGCAGCTTGGGGACAGGAAACTATGGCTACACCTTC. It yields the protein CASSLGTGNYGYTF.

The chain links TRBV4-3 to TRBJ2-2; D gene ambiguous. CDR3 size: 17 residues. Germline values: CDR1 LGHNA, CDR2 YSLEER. V lost 0 bases to trimming and J lost 6 bases, with 17 bases between them. CDR3 sequence: CASSQERQDSIPGELFF. The CDR3 nucleotides read TGCGCCAGCAGCCAAGAACGGCAGGATAGTATACCCGGGGAGCTGTTTTTT.

J is TRBJ1-2 and V is TRBV7-2; 8 nucleotides match TRBD1. Unmatched junction bases numbered 9, after V lost 2 bases and J lost 4 bases. CDR1 is SGHTA and CDR2 is FQGNSA in the germline V gene. This CDR3 comprises 16 residues. As DNA, the CDR3 is TGTGCCAGCAGCTTATCCCAGGGGGCAGTGGGCTATGGCTACACCTTC. Translated, it gives CASSLSQGAVGYGYTF. Looking up the rest from reference TRBV7-2 and TRBJ1-2 gives the full variable domain: GAGVSQSPSNKVTEKGKDVELRCDPISGHTALYWYRQSLGQGLEFLIYFQGNSAPDKSGLPSDRFSAERTGGSVSTLTIQRTQQEDSAVYLCASSLSQGAVGYGYTFGSGTRLTVV.

The chain is built from TRBV9 and TRBJ2-2, with TRBD2 matching 8 bases. The CDR3 loop spans 15 amino acids. Losses at the gene ends were 4 bases for V and 6 bases for J; bases not matched to a gene: 8. Germline V CDR1 and CDR2: SGDLS, YYNGEE. The CDR3 spells CASSRAGGFAGELFF. CDR3 sequence (DNA): TGTGCCAGCAGCCGGGCGGGGGGTTTCGCCGGGGAGCTGTTTTTT.

The chain has TRBV5-1 and TRBJ1-2; TRBD1 aligns across 10 bases. Germline CDR1 is SGHRS and CDR2 is YFSETQ. The CDR3 spans 14 residues. With 3 bases clipped from V and 4 bases from J, the junction kept 3 bases outside the gene matches. In nucleotides, the CDR3 is TGCGCCAGCAGCTCGACAGGGGGCACCTATGGCTACACCTTC. It is translated as CASSSTGGTYGYTF.

This rearrangement joins TRBV2 to TRBJ2-2, with D tentatively TRBD2 (6 bases). The ends were cut back, 7 bases at V and 0 bases at J, with 12 bases in the middle. The CDR3 runs 15 residues. CDR1 SNHLY and CDR2 FYNNEI come from the germline V gene. The CDR3 region is CASTELASNTGELFF. CDR3 coding DNA: TGTGCCAGCACCGAACTAGCTTCGAACACCGGGGAGCTGTTTTTT.